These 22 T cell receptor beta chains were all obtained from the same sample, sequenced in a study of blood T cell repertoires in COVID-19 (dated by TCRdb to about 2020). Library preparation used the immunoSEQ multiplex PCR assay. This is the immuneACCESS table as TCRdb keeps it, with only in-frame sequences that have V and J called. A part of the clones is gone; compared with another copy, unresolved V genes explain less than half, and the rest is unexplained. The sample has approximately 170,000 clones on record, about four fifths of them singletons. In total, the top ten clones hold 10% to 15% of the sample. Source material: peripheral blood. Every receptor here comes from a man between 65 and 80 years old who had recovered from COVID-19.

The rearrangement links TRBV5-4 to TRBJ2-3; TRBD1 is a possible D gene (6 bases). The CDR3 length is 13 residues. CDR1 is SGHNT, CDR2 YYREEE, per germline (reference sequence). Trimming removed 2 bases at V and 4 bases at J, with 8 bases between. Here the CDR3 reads CASSLGQSDTQYF. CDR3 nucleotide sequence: TGTGCCAGCAGCTTAGGACAGTCAGATACGCAGTATTTT.

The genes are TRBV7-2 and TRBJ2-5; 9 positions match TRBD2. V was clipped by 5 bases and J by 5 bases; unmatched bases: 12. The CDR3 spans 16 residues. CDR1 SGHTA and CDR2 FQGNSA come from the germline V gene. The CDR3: CASSPNQLAGRETQYF. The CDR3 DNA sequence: TGTGCCAGCAGCCCGAACCAGCTAGCGGGACGGGAGACCCAGTACTTC.

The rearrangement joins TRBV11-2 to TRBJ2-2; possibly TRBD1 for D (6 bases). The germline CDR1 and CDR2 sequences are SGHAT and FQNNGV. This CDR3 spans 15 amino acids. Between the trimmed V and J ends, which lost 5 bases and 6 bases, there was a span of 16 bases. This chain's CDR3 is CASSLQGRKAGELFF. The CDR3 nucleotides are TGTGCCAGCAGCCTACAGGGAAGAAAGGCCGGGGAGCTGTTTTTT.

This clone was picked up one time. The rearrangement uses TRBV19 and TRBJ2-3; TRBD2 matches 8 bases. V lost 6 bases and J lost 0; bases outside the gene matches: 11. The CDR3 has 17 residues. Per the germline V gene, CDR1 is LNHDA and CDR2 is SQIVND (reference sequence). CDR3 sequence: CASRPGGRAVSTDTQYF. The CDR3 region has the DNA TGTGCCAGTAGACCGGGGGGGCGGGCCGTGAGCACAGATACGCAGTATTTT.

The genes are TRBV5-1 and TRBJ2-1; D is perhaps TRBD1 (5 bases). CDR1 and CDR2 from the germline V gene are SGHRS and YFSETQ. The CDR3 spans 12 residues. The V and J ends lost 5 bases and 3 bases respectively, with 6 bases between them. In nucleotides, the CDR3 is TGCGCCAGCAGTGACAGCTACAATGAGCAGTTCTTC. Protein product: CASSDSYNEQFF.

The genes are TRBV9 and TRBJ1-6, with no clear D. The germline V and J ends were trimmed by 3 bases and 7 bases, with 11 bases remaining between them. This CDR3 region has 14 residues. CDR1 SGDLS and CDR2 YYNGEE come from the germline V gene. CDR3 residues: CASSATDLNSPLHF. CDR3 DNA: TGTGCCAGCAGCGCCACAGACCTGAATTCACCCCTCCACTTT.

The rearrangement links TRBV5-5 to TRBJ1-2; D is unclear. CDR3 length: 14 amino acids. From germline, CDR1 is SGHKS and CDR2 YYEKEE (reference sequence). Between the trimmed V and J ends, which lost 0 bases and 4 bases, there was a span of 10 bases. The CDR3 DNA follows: TGTGCCAGCAGCTTGGAGGAGAGAGTCTATGGCTACACCTTC. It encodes CASSLEERVYGYTF.

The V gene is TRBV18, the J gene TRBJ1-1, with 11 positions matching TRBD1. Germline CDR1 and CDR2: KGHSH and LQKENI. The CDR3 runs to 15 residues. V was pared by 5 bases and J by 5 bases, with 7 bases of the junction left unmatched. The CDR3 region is CASSIGQGAETEAFF. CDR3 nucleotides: TGTGCCAGCTCAATTGGACAGGGGGCTGAGACTGAAGCTTTCTTT.

CDR3 nucleotide sequence: TGTGCCAGCAGTTTATCGGACATGAACTATGGCTACACCTTC. Encoded protein: CASSLSDMNYGYTF. J is TRBJ1-2 and V is TRBV27, with D perhaps TRBD1 (5 bases). The V gene lost 0 bases and the J gene lost 2 bases, with 7 bases spanning the gap. Germline CDR1 and CDR2: MNHEY and SMNVEV (reference sequence). CDR3 length: 14 residues.

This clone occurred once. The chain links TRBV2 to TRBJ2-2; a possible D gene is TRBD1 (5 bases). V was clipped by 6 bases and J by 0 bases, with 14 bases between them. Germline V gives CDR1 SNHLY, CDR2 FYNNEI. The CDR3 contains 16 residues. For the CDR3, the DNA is TGTGCCAGCAGGTGGGGCCAGTCCGCGAACACCGGGGAGCTGTTTTTT. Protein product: CASRWGQSANTGELFF.

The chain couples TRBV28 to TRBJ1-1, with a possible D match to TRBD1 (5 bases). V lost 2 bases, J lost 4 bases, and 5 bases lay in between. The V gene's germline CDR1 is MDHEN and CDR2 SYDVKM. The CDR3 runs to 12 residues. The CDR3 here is CASSLRGTEAFF. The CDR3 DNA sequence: TGTGCCAGCAGTTTAAGGGGCACTGAAGCTTTCTTT.

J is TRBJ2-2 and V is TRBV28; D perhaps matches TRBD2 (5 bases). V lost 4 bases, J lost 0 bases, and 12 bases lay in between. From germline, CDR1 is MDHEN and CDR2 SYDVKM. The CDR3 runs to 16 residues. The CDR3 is CASSWRAATNTGELFF. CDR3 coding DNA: TGTGCCAGCAGTTGGCGGGCGGCAACGAACACCGGGGAGCTGTTTTTT.

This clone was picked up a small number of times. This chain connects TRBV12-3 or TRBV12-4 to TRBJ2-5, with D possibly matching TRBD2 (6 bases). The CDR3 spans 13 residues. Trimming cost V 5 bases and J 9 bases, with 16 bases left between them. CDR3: CASSVRDGGAQYF. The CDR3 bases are TGTGCCAGCAGTGTTCGGGACGGCGGGGCCCAGTACTTC.

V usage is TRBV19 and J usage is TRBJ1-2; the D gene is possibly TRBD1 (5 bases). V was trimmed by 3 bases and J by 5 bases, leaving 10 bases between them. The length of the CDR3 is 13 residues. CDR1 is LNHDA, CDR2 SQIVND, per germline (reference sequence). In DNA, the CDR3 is TGTGCCAGTAGTATTGGGCAGGGTTATGGCTACACCTTC. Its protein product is CASSIGQGYGYTF.

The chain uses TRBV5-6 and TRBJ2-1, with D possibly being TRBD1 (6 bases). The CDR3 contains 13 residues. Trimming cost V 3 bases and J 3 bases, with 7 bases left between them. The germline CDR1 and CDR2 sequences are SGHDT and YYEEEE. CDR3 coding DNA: TGTGCCAGCAGCTCGGACAGCTACAATGAGCAGTTCTTC. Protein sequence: CASSSDSYNEQFF. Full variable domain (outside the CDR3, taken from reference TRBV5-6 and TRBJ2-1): DAGVTQSPTHLIKTRGQQVTLRCSPKSGHDTVSWYQQALGQGPQFIFQYYEEEERQRGNFPDRFSGHQFPNYSSELNVNALLLGDSALYLCASSSDSYNEQFFGPGTRLTVL.

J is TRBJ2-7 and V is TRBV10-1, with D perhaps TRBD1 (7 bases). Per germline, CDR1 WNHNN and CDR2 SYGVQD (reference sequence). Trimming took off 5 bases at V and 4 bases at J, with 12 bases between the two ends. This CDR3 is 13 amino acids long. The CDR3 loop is CASSLQGGYEQYF. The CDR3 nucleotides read TGCGCCAGCAGTCTCCAGGGGGGTTACGAGCAGTACTTC.

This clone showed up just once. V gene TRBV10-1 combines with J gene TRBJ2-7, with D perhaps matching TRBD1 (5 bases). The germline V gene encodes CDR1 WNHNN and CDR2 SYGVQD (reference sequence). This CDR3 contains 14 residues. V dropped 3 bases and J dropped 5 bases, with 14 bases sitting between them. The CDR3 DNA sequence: TGCGCCAGCAGTGACGGCCAGGGATCCCACGAGCAGTACTTC. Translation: CASSDGQGSHEQYF.

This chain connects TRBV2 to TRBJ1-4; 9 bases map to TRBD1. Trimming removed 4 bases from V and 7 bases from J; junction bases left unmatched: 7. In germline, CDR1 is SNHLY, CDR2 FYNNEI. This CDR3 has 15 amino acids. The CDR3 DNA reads TGTGCCAGCAGTGGGTCCGGGACAGGGAGTGAAAAACTGTTTTTT. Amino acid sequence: CASSGSGTGSEKLFF.

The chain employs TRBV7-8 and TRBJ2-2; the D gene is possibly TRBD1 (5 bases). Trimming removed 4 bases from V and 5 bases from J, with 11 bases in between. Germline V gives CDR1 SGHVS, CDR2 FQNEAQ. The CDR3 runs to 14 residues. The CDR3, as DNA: TGTGCCAGCAGCTCCAGGGAAGGAACCGGGGAGCTGTTTTTT. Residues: CASSSREGTGELFF.

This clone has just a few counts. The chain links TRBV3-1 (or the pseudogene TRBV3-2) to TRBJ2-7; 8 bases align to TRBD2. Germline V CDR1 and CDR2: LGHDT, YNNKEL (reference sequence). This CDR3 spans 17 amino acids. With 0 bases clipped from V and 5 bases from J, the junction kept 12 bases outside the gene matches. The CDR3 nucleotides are TGTGCCAGCAGCCAAGAAAGGACGGGAGGGCCTTTTGACGAGCAGTACTTC. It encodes CASSQERTGGPFDEQYF.

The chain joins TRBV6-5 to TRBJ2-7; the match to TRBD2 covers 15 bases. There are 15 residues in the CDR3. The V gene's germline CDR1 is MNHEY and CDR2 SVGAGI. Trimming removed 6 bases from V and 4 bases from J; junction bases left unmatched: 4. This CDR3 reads CASRHGLAGGYEQYF. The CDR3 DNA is TGTGCCAGCAGACACGGACTAGCGGGAGGGTACGAGCAGTACTTC.

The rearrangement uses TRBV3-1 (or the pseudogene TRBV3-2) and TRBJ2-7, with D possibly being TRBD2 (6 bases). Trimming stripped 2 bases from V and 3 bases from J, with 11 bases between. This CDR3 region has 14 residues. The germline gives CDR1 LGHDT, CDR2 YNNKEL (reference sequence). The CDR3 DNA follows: TGTGCCAGCAGCCAACGACTAGACCTCTACGAGCAGTACTTC. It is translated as CASSQRLDLYEQYF.